The 10 T cell receptor beta chains given below trace back to one sample, sequenced in a study of Graves' ophthalmopathy and Graves' hyperthyroidism. RNA transcripts were the template, and TCR beta CDR3 regions were amplified from them. A first-round RT-PCR used HTBI primers, followed by a second-round multiplex PCR. Via MiXCR, TCRdb re-called the multiplex PCR reads, giving one row per CDR3 protein. This repertoire shows about 740,000 distinct CDR3 sequences, approximately 40% found once; its top ten account for approximately 43%. The sequencing sample was made of peripheral blood. The receptors originated from an adult man with Graves' ophthalmopathy.

This clonotype turned up a few times. The gene calls are TRBV29-1 and TRBJ2-2; TRBD1 agrees at 7 bases. The CDR3 is 15 amino acids. In germline, CDR1 is SQVTM, CDR2 ANQGSEA. The V gene end was trimmed by 3 bases and the J gene end by 1 base; junction bases not matched to a gene: 5. Written as DNA, the CDR3 is TGCAGCGTTGACCCCCCAGGGGGGAACACCGGGGAGCTGTTTTTT. Its protein product is CSVDPPGGNTGELFF.

The chain couples TRBV29-1 to TRBJ2-7; 12 bases map to TRBD1. This CDR3 has 13 residues. From germline, CDR1 is SQVTM and CDR2 ANQGSEA. J gave up 2 bases and V 8 bases, and 4 bases lay outside the gene matches. The CDR3 protein is CSFGTGGPYEQYF. The CDR3 DNA follows: TGCAGCTTCGGGACAGGGGGCCCCTACGAGCAGTACTTC.

The V gene is TRBV3-1, the J gene TRBJ2-5; a weak D match, TRBD1 (5 bases). V was pared by 1 base and J by 7 bases, with 10 bases between. The germline CDR1 and CDR2 sequences are LGHDT and YNNKEL (reference sequence). CDR3 length: 13 residues. The CDR3 region is CASSQVVRGTQYF. DNA of the CDR3: TGTGCCAGCAGCCAAGTCGTAAGGGGGACCCAGTACTTC.

This clonotype was counted at least ten times. This chain links TRBV10-3 with TRBJ1-1; 9 bases are a match to TRBD1. The germline V gene encodes CDR1 ENHRY and CDR2 SYGVKD. Unmatched junction bases numbered 7, after V lost 5 bases and J lost 3 bases. This CDR3 contains 15 residues. This chain's CDR3 is CAISPRDREHTEAFF. The CDR3 coding sequence is TGTGCCATCAGTCCCCGGGACAGGGAACACACTGAAGCTTTCTTT.

This chain connects TRBV7-2 to TRBJ1-4; TRBD1 might be the D (6 bases). The V end was cut by 5 bases, the J end by 2 bases, with 12 bases between. CDR3 length: 15 amino acids. CDR1 SGHTA and CDR2 FQGNSA come from the germline V gene. The CDR3 sequence is CASSVPGATNEKLFF. The CDR3 coding sequence is TGTGCCAGCAGCGTTCCGGGGGCCACTAATGAAAAACTGTTTTTT.

V is TRBV10-3 and J is TRBJ2-5; possibly TRBD2 for D (7 bases). Germline CDR1 and CDR2: ENHRY and SYGVKD. Trimming took 10 bases from V and 7 from J, leaving 28 bases between them. The length of the CDR3 is 16 residues. CDR3 coding DNA: TGTGCCAGCAGCCTAGGGGGACTGGGAGGGTTGGGGACCCAGTACTTC. Translating it yields CASSLGGLGGLGTQYF.

The rearrangement uses TRBV10-3 and TRBJ2-7; the match to TRBD1 covers 12 bases. The tail of the sequence fits TRBJ2-5 better, so the J call may be wrong. The CDR3 contains 15 residues. Germline lookup yields CDR1 ENHRY and CDR2 SYGVKD. The CDR3 DNA is TGTGCCATCAGTGACGGGACAGGGGGCCTGTGGACCCAGTACTTC. Translation: CAISDGTGGLWTQYF.

This clonotype was observed at least ten times. This chain links TRBV12-3 or TRBV12-4 with TRBJ1-5; possible D gene TRBD1, 6 bases. V dropped 3 bases and J dropped 3 bases, with 9 bases sitting between them. CDR3 length: 14 residues. The CDR3 DNA is TGTGCCAGCAGTTTCGGACAGCCCAATCAGCCCCAGCATTTT. Translating gives CASSFGQPNQPQHF.

The V and J genes are TRBV25-1 and TRBJ2-7, with a possible D match to TRBD2 (5 bases). Germline CDR1 MGHDK, CDR2 SYGVNS. The CDR3 has 17 amino acids. Trimming shortened V by 7 bases and J by 4 bases, and 26 bases separated the two germline ends. The CDR3 nucleotides are TGTGCCAGCACCTATAGGGTACCCGGACGGGGTATATACGAGCAGTACTTC. This translates into CASTYRVPGRGIYEQYF.

In its sample, this clonotype was seen a few times. The chain links TRBV20-1 to TRBJ1-2, with TRBD1 matching over 10 bases. The CDR3 extends over 16 amino acids. Trimming took 1 base from V and 4 from J; bases not matched to a gene: 9. CDR1 and CDR2 from the germline V gene are DFQATT and SNEGSKA (reference sequence). DNA of the CDR3: TGCAGTGCTAGAGCCACGATGACAGGGGGCAGCTATGGCTACACCTTC. Amino acid sequence: CSARATMTGGSYGYTF.